This note documents a single TCR beta chain sequence. Antigen unknown. The CDR3 spans 15 residues. The V gene's germline CDR1 is SGHRS and CDR2 YFSETQ. Trimming cost V 0 bases and J 5 bases, with 14 bases left between them. The data originate from a study of cytomegalovirus exposure and HLA in healthy donors. Primers included in the PCR were 60 Vbeta and 13 Jbeta primers. Libraries were prepared by immunoSEQ multiplex PCR; TCRdb keeps only in-frame clonotypes and omits some of them. The profile covers more than 130,000 clones, with approximately 80% appearing a single time and 4.5% to 6.5% taken by the ten largest. Study findings and constraints: The study carried out a later analysis of TCR beta sequences. It associated approximately 15,000 of them with specific HLA alleles at a false discovery rate of 0.05. Because they were indistinguishable, some V segments, including TRBV6-2 and TRBV6-3, were excluded.

This rearrangement joins TRBV5-1 to TRBJ2-5; D possibly corresponds to TRBD1 (6 bases). This clonotype was obtained from a male donor in good health and CMV-seronegative. The sample consisted of PBMCs. Here the CDR3 reads CASSLERGMGETQYF. CDR3 nucleotides: TGCGCCAGCAGCTTGGAAAGGGGGATGGGCGAGACCCAGTACTTC.